Listed here is a single T cell receptor beta chain. This clone was found a few times. Its antigen is still unknown. Base-call qualities are not available, and no considerably larger clone is one nucleotide away. This entry comes from a study of blood T cell repertoires in COVID-19 (dated by TCRdb to the early 2020s). About the study as a whole: The collaborator samples originated in the United States, Italy and Spain and spanned the acute and convalescent phases of COVID-19. Subjects who had been exposed to COVID-19, were actively infected with it, or had recovered from it provided the deeply sampled blood TCRbeta repertoires that made up the dataset. A de-identified subject ID, COVID-19 status, age in years and sex were almost always included in the sample metadata. The material from the prospective study consisted of cDNA or gDNA derived from T cells, B-cell-depleted T cells, or PBMCs. Where HLA class I and class II types were available, the types were taken from metadata supplied by the sample provider, not from assay-based typing. A freely available public database, intended as a resource for researchers studying the immune response to SARS-CoV-2, is where the repertoires were released. Samples came from the ongoing ImmuneRACE study (first 160 participants) plus 1,254 subjects from 6 global collaborators.

The collaborating institutions used their own protocols to collect whole blood in K2EDTA tubes. For TCRbeta analysis, collaborator samples were shipped as frozen whole blood, as isolated PBMCs, or as DNA extracted from either sample type. TCRbeta CDR3 regions were amplified from genomic DNA by means of the immunoSEQ Assay, a bias-controlled multiplex PCR. In the authors' own workflow: Nucleated cell counts per sample were estimated from amplification of reference gene primers within the assay. To quantify the absolute abundance of each unique TCRbeta CDR3 rearrangement, sequence reads were collapsed and filtered. Productive Simpson clonality was computed per sample as the square root of Simpson's diversity index over productive rearrangements. Not all clones reach the TCRdb copy of this immuneACCESS table, which keeps in-frame sequences only. Checked studies attribute under half of the gap to unresolved V genes and leave the rest unexplained. The D gene and trimming were derived from the DNA, and the V and J assignments and clone size from that table. The sample table contains around 500,000 clones; only one count was recorded for 80% to 90% of them. The leading ten clones occupy under 4% of the sample.

V is shortened by 1 base, J by 0 bases, and the region joining them spans 7 bases. The CDR3 numbers 15 residues from cysteine through phenylalanine. Only the CDR3 region is kept as DNA, spanning 45 bases read in frame from base 1. Per the germline V gene, SGHTA is the CDR1 and FQGNSA is the CDR2. The paper as a whole reports these results and caveats: The quantity of clinical and demographic metadata differed by source and by participant and was supplied without curation.

The sequencing input was peripheral blood. The rearrangement combines TRBV7-2 with TRBJ1-3; the D gene is not confidently resolved. The sequence derives from a human donor in a cohort sampled during active COVID-19. The DNA sequence follows: TGTGCCAGCAGCTTAGAACTAAACTCTGGAAACACCATATATTTT. The translation is CASSLELNSGNTIYF.